This TCR beta chain was captured in a study of regulatory T cells in long-lasting Graves disease. With 4 bases removed from V and 0 bases from J, the gap between germline ends came to 9 bases. The germline CDR1 and CDR2 sequences are LNHDA and SQIVND (reference sequence). The CDR3 consists of 14 residues. This clonotype was observed at least ten times. Library construction for TCR beta used iRepertoire HTBI primers and Arm-PCR of CDR3 regions. TCRdb processed the multiplex PCR reads anew with MiXCR; each CDR3 protein has one entry. The repertoire holds some 420,000 distinct CDR3 sequences, with roughly 22% as singletons. Stated time point: persistent/refractory GD, antithyroid drugs over 5 years with positive TRAb. PBMC RNA served as the TCR library source.

The J gene is TRBJ1-1, the V gene TRBV19; D not certain. The receptor's source is a female donor with Graves disease. The sample in question was peripheral blood mononuclear cells (PBMCs), obtained when the disease was refractory, from a patient treated with antithyroid drugs. The CDR3 DNA reads as TGTGCCAGTAGTAAGGGCGGTGTGAACACTGAAGCTTTCTTT. It translates to CASSKGGVNTEAFF.